The 18 T cell receptor beta chains presented below share a single source sample, sequenced in a study of blood T cell repertoires in COVID-19. This table comes from immunoSEQ multiplex PCR, and its TCRdb copy is limited to in-frame clones, with some not included. The profile shows 140,000 to 150,000 clones, around 80% of them singletons. The source material was peripheral blood. These receptors came from a human donor in a cohort sampled during active COVID-19.

The gene calls are TRBV10-3 and TRBJ2-3, with 7 positions matching TRBD1. This CDR3 region has 17 residues. Per germline, CDR1 ENHRY and CDR2 SYGVKD. Germline trimming cut 10 bases from V and 2 bases from J; bases unmatched to any gene: 18. The DNA for the CDR3 is TGTGCCAACAACACAGGGGAGTGGAACCTATCCACAGATACGCAGTATTTT. Translating it yields CANNTGEWNLSTDTQYF.

The rearrangement uses TRBV5-1 and TRBJ2-3; 13 bases are a match to TRBD2. The CDR3 extends over 18 amino acids. V was pared by 4 bases and J by 0 bases, with 8 bases of the junction left unmatched. The V gene's germline CDR1 is SGHRS and CDR2 YFSETQ. The CDR3 loop is CASSDGLAGALSTDTQYF. CDR3 bases: TGCGCCAGCAGCGACGGACTAGCGGGGGCCCTTAGCACAGATACGCAGTATTTT.

The CDR3 coding sequence is TGTGCTAGTGGTTTATATAGCAATCAGCCCCAGCATTTT. Protein product: CASGLYSNQPQHF. The gene calls are TRBV12-5 and TRBJ1-5, with D uncertain. The germline CDR1 and CDR2 sequences are LGHNT and FRNRAP. Trimming left V 3 bases short and J 0 bases short, with 3 bases between. The CDR3 runs to 13 residues.

The CDR3 is CASSLPLAGGPQYF. The DNA of the CDR3 is TGTGCCAGCAGCTTACCTCTAGCGGGGGGGCCGCAGTATTTT. The rearrangement uses TRBV7-2 and TRBJ2-3; 12 nucleotides align to TRBD2. The CDR3 is made up of 14 amino acids. CDR1 is SGHTA, CDR2 FQGNSA, per germline. J gave up 10 bases and V 2 bases, and 4 bases lay outside the gene matches.

V gene TRBV18 combines with J gene TRBJ2-5; maybe TRBD1 (5 bases). The CDR3 runs 15 residues. Germline-derived CDR1 and CDR2 are KGHSH and LQKENI. The V gene lost 4 bases and the J gene lost 4 bases, with 16 bases spanning the gap. This CDR3 is CASSQKGWQGETQYF. DNA for the CDR3: TGTGCCAGCTCACAGAAGGGGTGGCAGGGAGAGACCCAGTACTTC.

This chain uses TRBV20-1 with TRBJ2-7; no clear D. CDR3 size: 11 residues. CDR1 is DFQATT, CDR2 SNEGSKA, per germline (reference sequence). V lost 2 bases to trimming and J lost 4 bases, with 6 bases between them. The CDR3 reads CSARPNYEQYF. The CDR3 bases are TGCAGTGCTAGACCAAATTACGAGCAGTACTTC.

J is TRBJ2-7 and V is TRBV13, with 9 bases aligning to TRBD1. Germline V gene lookup returns CDR1 PRHDT and CDR2 FYEKMQ (reference sequence). The CDR3 has 15 residues. V shed 5 bases and J 3 bases; nucleotides not matched to a gene: 8. CDR3 residues: CASSLIGTGNYEQYF. In nucleotides, the CDR3 is TGTGCCAGCAGCCTGATCGGGACAGGGAACTACGAGCAGTACTTC.

This rearrangement joins TRBV2 to TRBJ2-5; D remains ambiguous. Germline V lookup: CDR1 SNHLY, CDR2 FYNNEI. V was cut by 8 bases and J by 5 bases, with 12 bases left in between. The CDR3 consists of 12 residues. The CDR3 loop reads CASCRDIETQYF. The CDR3, as DNA: TGTGCCAGCTGCCGTGACATTGAGACCCAGTACTTC.

V is TRBV10-3 and J is TRBJ2-7; 10 positions match TRBD1. CDR1 and CDR2 from the germline V gene are ENHRY and SYGVKD. After removal of 11 bases from V and 2 bases from J, the junction contained 6 bases not matched to a gene. There are 13 residues in the CDR3. DNA of the CDR3: TGTGCCTCTCGACAGGGGGCCCCCTACGAGCAGTACTTC. Amino acid sequence: CASRQGAPYEQYF.

This clone was recorded once. This chain links TRBV24-1 with TRBJ1-4, with D maybe TRBD1 (6 bases). This CDR3 comprises 13 residues. The V end lost 4 bases, the J end lost 8 bases, and 10 bases lay between the germline ends. CDR1 and CDR2 (germline): KGHDR, SFDVKD. CDR3 sequence reads: CATSEGAEEKLFF. The CDR3 DNA sequence: TGTGCCACCAGTGAGGGGGCCGAAGAAAAACTGTTTTTT.

The rearrangement uses TRBV7-2 and TRBJ2-1; 10 bases are a match to TRBD1. Germline trimming cut 5 bases from V and 4 bases from J; bases unmatched to any gene: 5. Germline-derived CDR1 and CDR2 are SGHTA and FQGNSA. There are 15 residues in the CDR3. In DNA form, the CDR3 reads TGTGCCAGCAGCCGGACAGGGGGTTTTTACAATGAGCAGTTCTTC. Encoded protein: CASSRTGGFYNEQFF.

The CDR3 spells CASSDGHGVGGYTF. CDR3 nucleotide sequence: TGTGCCAGCAGTGACGGACACGGAGTGGGTGGCTACACCTTC. This chain joins TRBV6-4 and TRBJ1-2, with D perhaps TRBD1 (5 bases). From germline, CDR1 is MRHNA and CDR2 SNTAGT. The CDR3 contains 14 residues. V was pared by 2 bases and J by 7 bases, with 14 bases between.

The gene calls are TRBV28 and TRBJ1-3; D perhaps matches TRBD1 (5 bases). V lost 2 bases and J lost 0, with 20 bases in between. The CDR3 length is 19 residues. Germline V gene data show CDR1 as MDHEN and CDR2 as SYDVKM. This chain's CDR3 is CASSLIPRSTELSGNTIYF. The CDR3 DNA is TGTGCCAGCAGTTTAATACCCCGGTCGACAGAACTCTCTGGAAACACCATATATTTT.

This sequence joins TRBV4-2 and TRBJ2-3; perhaps TRBD2 as D (6 bases). Germline loops: CDR1 LGHNA, CDR2 YNFKEQ. The CDR3 has 17 residues. The V end was cut by 1 base, the J end by 4 bases, with 18 bases between. The CDR3 spells CASSQGGTSRTADTQYF. DNA for the CDR3: TGTGCCAGCAGCCAAGGGGGAACTAGCAGGACGGCAGATACGCAGTATTTT.

This chain uses TRBV24-1 with TRBJ1-6; 9 positions agree with TRBD1. CDR3 length equals 18 residues. Germline CDR1 reads KGHDR; CDR2 reads SFDVKD. Trimming cost V 8 bases and J 1 base; bases outside gene matches: 11. CDR3 sequence reads: CATTSGTGRISYNSPLHF. The CDR3 DNA sequence: TGTGCCACCACCTCCGGGACAGGGAGGATATCCTATAATTCACCCCTCCACTTT.

The CDR3 DNA sequence: TGTGCCAGCAGTTTCCGGGACAGCACTGAAGCTTTCTTT. Translated: CASSFRDSTEAFF. The genes are TRBV28 and TRBJ1-1; TRBD1 matches 7 bases. CDR3 length: 13 residues. Germline assignment: CDR1 MDHEN and CDR2 SYDVKM. After removal of 3 bases from V and 4 bases from J, the junction contained 2 bases not matched to a gene.

The chain uses TRBV12-5 and TRBJ2-3, with 8 nucleotides matching TRBD1. The length of the CDR3 is 16 residues. Germline CDR1 is LGHNT and CDR2 is FRNRAP. V dropped 4 bases and J dropped 7; count of bases not matched to a gene: 13. CDR3: CASGSQILDREYTQYF. CDR3 sequence (DNA): TGTGCTAGTGGTTCGCAAATCCTGGACAGGGAATATACGCAGTATTTT. Full variable domain (rest looked up from reference TRBV12-5 and TRBJ2-3): DARVTQTPRHKVTEMGQEVTMRCQPILGHNTVFWYRQTMMQGLELLAYFRNRAPLDDSGMPKDRFSAEMPDATLATLKIQPSEPRDSAVYFCASGSQILDREYTQYFGPGTRLTVL.

The rearrangement joins TRBV28 to TRBJ1-1; D unclear. The ends were cut back, 3 bases at V and 8 bases at J, with 13 bases in the middle. CDR3 length: 13 residues. Per germline, CDR1 MDHEN and CDR2 SYDVKM. The CDR3 bases are TGTGCCAGCAGTTTGGGAGGACCCCGAGAAGCTTTCTTT. Its translation is CASSLGGPREAFF. The full variable domain, completed using reference TRBV28 and TRBJ1-1, is DVKVTQSSRYLVKRTGEKVFLECVQDMDHENMFWYRQDPGLGLRLIYFSYDVKMKEKGDIPEGYSVSREKKERFSLILESASTNQTSMYLCASSLGGPREAFFGQGTRLTVV.